The present entry profiles one T cell receptor (beta chain) with its context. Its antigen remains unknown. Here immunoSEQ multiplex PCR was the method, and the copy in TCRdb shows in-frame clones only, minus some. The sample contains 120,000 to 150,000 clones, around 88% of which appear only once. The sample is drawn from a study of cytomegalovirus exposure and HLA in healthy donors. This CDR3 has 13 residues. The germline V gene encodes CDR1 SEHNR and CDR2 FQNEAQ (reference sequence). Trimming removed 7 bases from V and 2 bases from J, with 9 bases in between. Study-level findings and limits: Researchers counted around 150 TCR beta chains as cytomegalovirus-associated.

Sequencing was done on a sample of PBMCs. The J gene is TRBJ1-5, the V gene TRBV7-9; perhaps TRBD1 as D (5 bases). The source is a woman aged 18-29 years in good health and CMV-seropositive. CDR3 sequence (DNA): TGTGCCAGCAACGCGGGACGCAATCAGCCCCAGCATTTT. Amino acids: CASNAGRNQPQHF.